Presented here are 9 T cell receptor beta chains from one specimen sequenced in a study of shared clonotypes between healthy human individuals. The method was immunoSEQ multiplex PCR; TCRdb's version includes in-frame clones alone and lacks a portion of them. This sample has about half a million clones, with over 70% found just once. The sequencing input was PBMCs. Every receptor here comes from a woman between 35 and 50 years old in good health. Some clones in this sample may be carry-over from other donors' samples.

As concerns this clone: This sequence may be a read error, since a much larger clone differs from it by one base. The chain combines TRBV5-1 with TRBJ2-3, with D possibly matching TRBD1 (7 bases). This CDR3 has 17 amino acids. The germline CDR1 and CDR2 sequences are SGHRS and YFSETQ. Here the CDR3 reads CASSLALGGGRTDTRYF. The CDR3 DNA is TGCGCCAGCAGCTTGGCCTTAGGAGGGGGCCGTACAGATACGCGGTATTTT.

As concerns this clone: Only one base separates this from a far larger clonotype, so it likely reflects a read error. The same CDR3 also results from other DNA sequences found in this sample. CDR3 nucleotides: TGCGCCAGCAGCTCGGGACTCTCTGGAAACACCATATATTTT. Residues: CASSSGLSGNTIYF. The rearrangement joins TRBV7-9 to TRBJ1-3, with a tentative D call TRBD1 (5 bases). This CDR3 has 14 amino acids. Germline V gene lookup returns CDR1 SEHNR and CDR2 FQNEAQ (reference sequence).

As for this clone: A far larger clone is a single base away, which makes a read error likely. Different DNA sequences within this sample yield the same CDR3. The chain employs TRBV2 and TRBJ2-2; the match to TRBD1 covers 9 bases. The germline V gene encodes CDR1 SNHLY and CDR2 FYNNEI. The CDR3 contains 16 residues. V lost 8 bases and J lost 4; bases outside the gene matches: 11. The CDR3 loop is CASSWTGVGLTGELFF. CDR3 coding DNA: TGTGCCAGCTCCTGGACAGGGGTCGGTCTCACCGGGGAGCTGTTTTTT.

Comments on this clone: This probably arose from a read error, given a far larger clone one base away. Other DNA sequences from this sample encode an identical CDR3 as well. The chain combines TRBV28 with TRBJ2-2, with unresolved D. CDR3 length: 15 residues. The germline V gene encodes CDR1 MDHEN and CDR2 SYDVKM. Trimming pared 7 bases from V and 6 bases from J, leaving 18 bases between. The CDR3 protein is CASTAGSPSPGELFF. In DNA form, the CDR3 reads TGTGCCAGCACAGCCGGGTCGCCAAGCCCCGGGGAGCTGTTTTTT. Looking up the rest from reference TRBV28 and TRBJ2-2 gives the full variable domain: DVKVTQSSRYLVKRTGEKVFLECVQDMDHENMFWYRQDPGLGLRLIYFSYDVKMKEKGDIPEGYSVSREKKERFSLILESASTNQTSMYLCASTAGSPSPGELFFGEGSRLTVL.

V is TRBV30 and J is TRBJ1-6; 10 bases align to TRBD1. V was clipped by 5 bases and J by 10 bases; unmatched bases: 8. Germline values: CDR1 GTSNPN, CDR2 SVGIG (reference sequence). The CDR3 is made up of 14 amino acids. This CDR3 reads CAWSPGTGASPLHF. The DNA for the CDR3 is TGTGCCTGGTCCCCCGGGACAGGGGCGTCACCCCTCCACTTT.

The gene calls are TRBV6-5 and TRBJ2-7; a weak D match, TRBD2 (5 bases). The J call may not be correct, given that the DNA end is closer to TRBJ2-5. The germline V gene encodes CDR1 MNHEY and CDR2 SVGAGI. This CDR3 contains 13 residues. CDR3 in DNA: TGTGCCAGCAGTCCTCCGGGACAAGAGACCCAGTACTTC. Translated: CASSPPGQETQYF.

The chain uses TRBV5-4 and TRBJ2-1, with D hard to call. Germline V CDR1 and CDR2: SGHNT, YYREEE (reference sequence). This CDR3 region has 16 residues. CDR3 amino acids: CATSLSPDSSYNEQFF. CDR3 bases: TGTGCAACCAGCCTATCGCCAGACTCCTCCTACAATGAGCAGTTCTTC.

The DNA of the CDR3 is TGCAGCGTCATGACACCCAACTCATACAATGAGCAGTTCTTC. This gives the protein CSVMTPNSYNEQFF. This chain joins TRBV29-1 and TRBJ2-1; D remains ambiguous. Trimming removed 6 bases at V and 4 bases at J, with 16 bases between. CDR1 is SQVTM, CDR2 ANQGSEA, per germline. The CDR3 contains 14 residues.

The V gene is TRBV5-1, the J gene TRBJ2-5, with 13 bases identical to TRBD2. The J segment lost 5 bases and the V segment lost 0 bases, leaving 4 bases of the junction unmatched. The germline CDR1 and CDR2 sequences are SGHRS and YFSETQ. The CDR3 is 16 amino acids. CDR3 in DNA: TGCGCCAGCAGCTTGGGGACTAGCGGGAGAGATGAGACCCAGTACTTC. Its translation is CASSLGTSGRDETQYF.